Here is one T cell receptor (beta chain) with its context. What it binds is unknown. The CDR3 end falls 3 residues outside the read, so it is completed with the germline J gene. The data were taken from a study of T cells in women clearing cervical HPV infection. Study-level results: Unknown T-cell numbers per sample may underlie the richness differences.

Profiling relied on immunoSEQ multiplex PCR, and the TCRdb table lists in-frame clones only, not all of them. This sample's table reports approximately 34,000 clones. In germline, CDR1 is SGHRS, CDR2 YFSETQ. The V gene lost 4 bases and the J gene lost 1 base, with 16 bases spanning the gap. This CDR3 comprises 16 residues. This chain links TRBV5-1 with TRBJ2-3, with TRBD2 as a possible D gene (7 bases). The sample consisted of blood buffy coat. This sequence was found in a woman aged 18 to 75 with a cervical HPV16 infection that either progressed to CIN3+ or cleared (not recorded which). This CDR3 reads CASSPVAGAGTDTQYF. Partial CDR3 DNA: TGCGCCAGCAGCCCCGTGGCGGGGGCCGGCACAGATACG.